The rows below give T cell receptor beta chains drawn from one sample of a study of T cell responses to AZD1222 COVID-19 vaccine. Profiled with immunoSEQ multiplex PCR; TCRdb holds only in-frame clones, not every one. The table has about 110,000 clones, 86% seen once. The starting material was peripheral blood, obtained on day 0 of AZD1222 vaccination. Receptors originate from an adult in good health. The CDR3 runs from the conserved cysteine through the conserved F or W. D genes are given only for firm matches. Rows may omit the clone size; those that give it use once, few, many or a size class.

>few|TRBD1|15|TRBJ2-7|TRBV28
TGTGCCAGCAATGGTTACTGGGACAGCCCCTACGAGCAGTACTTC
CASNGYWDSPYEQYF
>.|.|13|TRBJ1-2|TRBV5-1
TGCGCCACCTCTCGGGCACCAGGAGATGGCTACACCTTC
CATSRAPGDGYTF
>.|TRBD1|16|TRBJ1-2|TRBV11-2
TGTGCCAGCAGCTTCCTAACCGGGACAGTCGGATATGGCTACACCTTC
CASSFLTGTVGYGYTF
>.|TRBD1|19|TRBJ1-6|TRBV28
TGTGCCAGCAGTCCGATTAACGGACAGGGGAGCTCCTATAATTCACCCCTCCACTTT
CASSPINGQGSSYNSPLHF
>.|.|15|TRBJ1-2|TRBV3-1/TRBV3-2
TGTGCCAGCAGCCTCGCCGTTCGGTCTCTGGATGGCTACACCTTC
CASSLAVRSLDGYTF
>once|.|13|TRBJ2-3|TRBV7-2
TGTGCCAGCAGCCCCAGGAGAGGCTATACGCAGTATTTT
CASSPRRGYTQYF
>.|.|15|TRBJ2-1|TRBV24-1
TGTGCCACCAGTGATCCCCGGGCCGACTACAATGAGCAGTTCTTC
CATSDPRADYNEQFF
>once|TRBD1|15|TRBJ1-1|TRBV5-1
TGCGCCAGCAGCTTAAGGACAGGGGGCCTCACTGAAGCTTTCTTT
CASSLRTGGLTEAFF
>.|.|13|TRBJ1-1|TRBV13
TGTGCCAGCAGCTTAATTTCTCGATCTGAAGCTTTCTTT
CASSLISRSEAFF
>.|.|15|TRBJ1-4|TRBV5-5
TGTGCCAGCAGCTTGGTAGGGATCACTAATGAAAAACTGTTTTTT
CASSLVGITNEKLFF
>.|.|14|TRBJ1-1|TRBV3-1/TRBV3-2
TGTGCCAGCAGCCCCAAATCCGGGTACACTGAAGCTTTCTTT
CASSPKSGYTEAFF
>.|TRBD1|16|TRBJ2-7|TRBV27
TGTGCCAGCAGTTTATCGCTACAGGGGGCACCATACGAGCAGTACTTC
CASSLSLQGAPYEQYF
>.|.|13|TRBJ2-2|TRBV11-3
TGTGCCAGCAGCCCCACGAACACCGGGGAGCTGTTTTTT
CASSPTNTGELFF
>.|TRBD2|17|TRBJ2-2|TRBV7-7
TGTGCCAGCAGCCCTATGGGCGGGGGGGCTTACACCGGGGAGCTGTTTTTT
CASSPMGGGAYTGELFF
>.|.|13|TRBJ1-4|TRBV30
TGTGCCTGGAGTCCCCCCACGGCGGCTAAGCTGTTTTTT
CAWSPPTAAKLFF
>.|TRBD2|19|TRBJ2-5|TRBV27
TGTGCCAGCAGAAGCTCTAGCGGAGGCCAGTTTTGGTCGACAGAGACCCAGTACTTC
CASRSSSGGQFWSTETQYF
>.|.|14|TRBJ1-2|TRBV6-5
TGTGCCAGCACGAAAGACATCGCGGGCGGAGGCTACACCTTC
CASTKDIAGGGYTF
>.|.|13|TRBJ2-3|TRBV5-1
TGCGCCAGCAGCTTGGGATCCACAGATACGCAGTATTTT
CASSLGSTDTQYF
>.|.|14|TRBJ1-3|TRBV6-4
TGTGCCAGCAGGGCCCCCCGTCTATTGAACACCATATATTTT
CASRAPRLLNTIYF
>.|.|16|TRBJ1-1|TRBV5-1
TGCGCCAGCACACGTTCAACCGGGACACAGAACACTGAAGCTTTCTTT
CASTRSTGTQNTEAFF
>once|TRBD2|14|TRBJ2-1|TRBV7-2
TGTGCCAGCAGCTCGGGACTAGAACCCAATGAGCAGTTCTTC
CASSSGLEPNEQFF
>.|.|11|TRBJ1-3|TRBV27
TGTGCCACCTTCGCCGGAAACACCATATATTTT
CATFAGNTIYF
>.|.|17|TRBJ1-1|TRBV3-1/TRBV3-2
TGTGCCAGCAGCCAATCTGCGCTTAAGGGGTGGAACACTGAAGCTTTCTTT
CASSQSALKGWNTEAFF
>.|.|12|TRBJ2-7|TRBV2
TGTGCCAGCAGGAGGGACAACTACGAGCAGTACTTC
CASRRDNYEQYF
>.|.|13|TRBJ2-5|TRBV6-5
TGTGCCAGCTCAGGAGGGGATCTAGAGACCCAGTACTTC
CASSGGDLETQYF
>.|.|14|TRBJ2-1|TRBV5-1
TGCGCCAGCAGCACCATAGGGGGGAGCAATGAGCAGTTCTTC
CASSTIGGSNEQFF
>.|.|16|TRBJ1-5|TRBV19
TGTGCCAGTAGTATAGACAGGGCTGGTTTCAATCAGCCCCAGCATTTT
CASSIDRAGFNQPQHF
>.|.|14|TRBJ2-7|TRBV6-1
TGTGCCAGCAGTGACGATGGACGGATCTACGAGCAGTACTTC
CASSDDGRIYEQYF
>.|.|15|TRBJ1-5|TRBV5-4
TGTGCCAGCAGCTTGGACAGAAGACCTAATCAGCCCCAGCATTTT
CASSLDRRPNQPQHF
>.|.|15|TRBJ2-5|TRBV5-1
TGCGCCAGCAGACCCCCCTCCGGACAGCCGGAGACCCAGTACTTC
CASRPPSGQPETQYF
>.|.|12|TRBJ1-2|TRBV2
TGTGCCAGCAAAGTCAGGGTGGATGGCTACACCTTC
CASKVRVDGYTF
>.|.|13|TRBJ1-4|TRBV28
TGTGCCAGCAAAGGGGCATCTAATGAAAAACTGTTTTTT
CASKGASNEKLFF
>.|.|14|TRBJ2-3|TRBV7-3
TGTGCCAGCAGCTTAAGTGGGGGCACAGATACGCAGTATTTT
CASSLSGGTDTQYF
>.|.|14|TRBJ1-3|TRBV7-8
TGTGCCAGCAGCTTACTGAACTCTGGAAACACCATATATTTT
CASSLLNSGNTIYF
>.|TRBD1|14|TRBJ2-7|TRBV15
TGTGCCATCAGCCGGGACAGGGGGATGCGCGAGCAGTACTTC
CAISRDRGMREQYF
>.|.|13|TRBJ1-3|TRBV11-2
TGTGCCAGCAGCCCCAGGGGTCCGAACACCATATATTTT
CASSPRGPNTIYF
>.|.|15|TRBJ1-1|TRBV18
TGTGCCAGCTCACCTCCCGGGAACATGAACACTGAAGCTTTCTTT
CASSPPGNMNTEAFF
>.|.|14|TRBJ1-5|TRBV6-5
TGTGCCAGCAGTTACTTCGGTTCCGGACAGCCCCAGCATTTT
CASSYFGSGQPQHF
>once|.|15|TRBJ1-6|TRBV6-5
TGTGCCAGCACCATAGGGGGGGGTCTTAATTCACCCCTCCACTTT
CASTIGGGLNSPLHF